Following are 29 T cell receptor beta chains from one sample sequenced in a study of blood T cell repertoires in COVID-19. Clones were read by immunoSEQ multiplex PCR, and TCRdb kept only the in-frame ones, dropping some. The data contain around 220,000 clones, about 82% of them singletons. Sequenced input: peripheral blood. All receptors come from a woman aged 80 or over with acute or convalescent COVID-19.

V gene TRBV3-1 (or the pseudogene TRBV3-2) combines with J gene TRBJ2-3, with D perhaps matching TRBD2 (6 bases). V lost 1 base and J 4 bases, leaving 12 bases between the germline ends. The CDR3 is made up of 15 amino acids. Germline V gene data show CDR1 as LGHDT and CDR2 as YNNKEL (reference sequence). Here the CDR3 reads CASSQAPGAADTQYF. In DNA form, the CDR3 reads TGTGCCAGCAGCCAAGCCCCGGGAGCGGCAGATACGCAGTATTTT.

The chain couples TRBV6-5 to TRBJ2-1; 12 bases are shared with TRBD2. After removal of 0 bases from V and 7 bases from J, the junction contained 4 bases not matched to a gene. This CDR3 has 16 amino acids. CDR1 MNHEY and CDR2 SVGAGI come from the germline V gene. CDR3: CASSYSKLAGGNEQFF. As DNA, the CDR3 is TGTGCCAGCAGTTACTCAAAGCTAGCGGGAGGGAATGAGCAGTTCTTC.

The V call is TRBV19, the J call TRBJ1-5; TRBD1 agrees at 10 bases. The CDR3 sequence is 15 residues long. CDR1 is LNHDA, CDR2 SQIVND, per germline (reference sequence). The V gene end was trimmed by 1 base and the J gene end by 6 bases; junction bases not matched to a gene: 3. The CDR3 reads CASSIGQGAGQPQHF. The CDR3 bases are TGTGCCAGTAGTATAGGACAGGGGGCGGGTCAGCCCCAGCATTTT.

This chain links TRBV10-2 with TRBJ2-7, with D maybe TRBD1 (6 bases). CDR1 is WSHSY and CDR2 is SAAADI in the germline V gene. Trimming stripped 3 bases from V and 0 bases from J, with 15 bases between. The CDR3 extends over 16 amino acids. The CDR3 here is CASSEVTGHSSYEQYF. The CDR3 DNA follows: TGCGCCAGCAGTGAAGTAACAGGGCATAGCTCCTACGAGCAGTACTTC.

As DNA, the CDR3 is TGTGCCATCAGTAGGGGACAGGGGGATGAAAAACTGTTTTTT. Translating it yields CAISRGQGDEKLFF. The chain recombines TRBV10-3 with TRBJ1-4, with 11 bases identical to TRBD1. CDR3 size: 14 residues. Germline trimming cut 5 bases from V and 6 bases from J; bases unmatched to any gene: 2. Germline V gene lookup returns CDR1 ENHRY and CDR2 SYGVKD.

The CDR3, as DNA: TGTGCCAGCAGCGTAGCGGCTAGCGGGAACTACGAGCAGTACTTC. Protein sequence: CASSVAASGNYEQYF. V is TRBV9 and J is TRBJ2-7; the match to TRBD2 covers 9 bases. The CDR3 length is 15 residues. V lost 0 bases and J lost 3; bases outside the gene matches: 4. Germline lookup yields CDR1 SGDLS and CDR2 YYNGEE. Full variable domain (missing parts from reference TRBV9 and TRBJ2-7): DSGVTQTPKHLITATGQRVTLRCSPRSGDLSVYWYQQSLDQGLQFLIQYYNGEERAKGNILERFSAQQFPDLHSELNLSSLELGDSALYFCASSVAASGNYEQYFGPGTRLTVT.

Notes on this clone: The same CDR3 is also encoded by other DNA sequences in this sample. V usage is TRBV18 and J usage is TRBJ1-1, with D maybe TRBD1 (6 bases). V lost 4 bases to trimming and J lost 6 bases, with 18 bases between them. The length of the CDR3 is 15 residues. Germline CDR1 KGHSH, CDR2 LQKENI. CDR3 nucleotides: TGTGCCAGCTCACGTCCCGGAACAGGGTTCGCTGAAGCTTTCTTT. This encodes CASSRPGTGFAEAFF.

This clone was detected once. Other DNA sequences from this sample encode an identical CDR3 as well. The rearrangement uses TRBV5-8 and TRBJ1-5; 9 bases match TRBD1. V was pared by 2 bases and J by 1 base, with 1 base of the junction left unmatched. The CDR3 loop spans 15 amino acids. Germline V CDR1 and CDR2: SGHTS, YDEGEE. The CDR3 protein is CASSLGTGSNQPQHF. As DNA, the CDR3 is TGTGCCAGCAGCTTAGGGACAGGGAGCAATCAGCCCCAGCATTTT.

The chain links TRBV19 to TRBJ2-5; D is ambiguous. CDR3 size: 13 residues. Germline assignment: CDR1 LNHDA and CDR2 SQIVND (reference sequence). Trimming took 5 bases from V and 2 from J, leaving 9 bases between them. The CDR3 coding sequence is TGTGCCAGTAGTCTCTATGGTCAAGAGACCCAGTACTTC. Its protein product is CASSLYGQETQYF.

As DNA, the CDR3 is TGTGCCAGCAGCCAAGCCAACTTCCCGAGCGGGGCCCGGAGGAAAGCTTTCTTT. Translating gives CASSQANFPSGARRKAFF. The rearrangement links TRBV3-1 (or the pseudogene TRBV3-2) to TRBJ1-1, with a weak D call TRBD1 (5 bases). V was pared by 1 base and J by 9 bases, with 27 bases between. This CDR3 contains 18 residues. Germline V gene lookup returns CDR1 LGHDT and CDR2 YNNKEL (reference sequence).

V gene TRBV7-3 combines with J gene TRBJ2-7, with TRBD1 identical over 12 bases. Per the germline V gene, CDR1 is SGHTA and CDR2 is FQGTGA. The CDR3 is made up of 15 amino acids. Trimming cost V 3 bases and J 7 bases; bases outside gene matches: 7. The CDR3 region is CASSLGTGGMREQYF. The CDR3 DNA is TGTGCCAGCAGCTTGGGGACAGGGGGCATGAGGGAGCAGTACTTC. Combining the CDR3 with reference TRBV7-3 and TRBJ2-7 gives the whole variable domain GAGVSQTPSNKVTEKGKYVELRCDPISGHTALYWYRQSLGQGPEFLIYFQGTGAADDSGLPNDRFFAVRPEGSVSTLKIQRTERGDSAVYLCASSLGTGGMREQYFGPGTRLTVT.

CDR3 residues: CASSLERRGSRVLAKNIQYF. The CDR3 DNA reads as TGTGCCAGCAGCTTAGAAAGACGAGGCAGCCGGGTCCTAGCCAAAAACATTCAGTACTTC. The chain has TRBV11-2 and TRBJ2-4, with D unclear. V gave up 0 bases and J gave up 0 bases, with 21 bases separating them. The germline CDR1 and CDR2 sequences are SGHAT and FQNNGV. This CDR3 comprises 20 residues.

CDR3 sequence reads: CSVDDRVTGHEQYF. The CDR3 DNA sequence: TGCAGCGTGGATGACAGGGTTACGGGCCACGAGCAGTACTTC. The rearrangement uses TRBV29-1 and TRBJ2-7; 7 bases map to TRBD1. Germline CDR1 is SQVTM and CDR2 is ANQGSEA. V lost 6 bases to trimming and J lost 5 bases; unmatched junction nucleotides: 13. The CDR3 consists of 14 residues.

The chain recombines TRBV28 with TRBJ1-1, with unresolved D. This CDR3 has 14 amino acids. V shed 6 bases and J shed 2 bases, with 13 bases lying between them. Germline loops: CDR1 MDHEN, CDR2 SYDVKM. CDR3 sequence: CASSPPGFNTEAFF. In DNA, the CDR3 is TGTGCCAGCAGCCCCCCGGGATTCAACACTGAAGCTTTCTTT.

J is TRBJ2-3 and V is TRBV5-1; TRBD2 agrees at 11 bases. The CDR3 is 16 residues long. CDR1 is SGHRS and CDR2 is YFSETQ in the germline V gene. V shed 3 bases, J shed 5 bases, and the junction held 8 bases outside the gene matches. The CDR3 DNA follows: TGCGCCAGCAGCTCGTCCCTAGCGGGAGGCGGAGATACGCAGTATTTT. This gives the protein CASSSSLAGGGDTQYF. The complete variable domain, with remaining parts taken from reference TRBV5-1 and TRBJ2-3, reads KAGVTQTPRYLIKTRGQQVTLSCSPISGHRSVSWYQQTPGQGLQFLFEYFSETQRNKGNFPGRFSGRQFSNSRSEMNVSTLELGDSALYLCASSSSLAGGGDTQYFGPGTRLTVL.

Only a few counts were recorded for this clone. The rearrangement links TRBV29-1 to TRBJ2-3; weak D call: TRBD2 (6 bases). The germline gives CDR1 SQVTM, CDR2 ANQGSEA. Trimming took off 4 bases at V and 0 bases at J, with 11 bases between the two ends. This CDR3 is 14 amino acids long. The CDR3 sequence: CSVAGDSSTDTQYF. The CDR3 DNA reads TGCAGCGTTGCTGGGGACTCTAGCACAGATACGCAGTATTTT.

The rearrangement uses TRBV3-1 (or the pseudogene TRBV3-2) and TRBJ1-4; 8 bases are shared with TRBD1. There are 14 residues in the CDR3. Per germline, CDR1 LGHDT and CDR2 YNNKEL (reference sequence). Trimming at V came to 1 base and at J to 8 bases, leaving 3 bases not matched to a gene. CDR3 region: CASSQGTGNEKLFF. CDR3 DNA: TGTGCCAGCAGCCAAGGGACAGGGAACGAAAAACTGTTTTTT.

This chain's CDR3 is CASSQRTGGDEKLFF. The CDR3 DNA reads as TGTGCCAGCAGCCAACGGACAGGGGGAGATGAAAAACTGTTTTTT. V usage is TRBV3-1 (or the pseudogene TRBV3-2) and J usage is TRBJ1-4, with 10 positions matching TRBD1. Trimming cost V 2 bases and J 6 bases; bases outside gene matches: 3. Germline CDR1 is LGHDT and CDR2 is YNNKEL (reference sequence). The CDR3 runs to 15 residues.

The chain employs TRBV5-1 and TRBJ2-1; 7 nucleotides match TRBD1. Germline V gives CDR1 SGHRS, CDR2 YFSETQ. The length of the CDR3 is 14 residues. Trimming removed 2 bases from V and 5 bases from J; junction bases left unmatched: 4. The CDR3 DNA is TGCGCCAGCAGCTTACCGGGACAGCACAATGAGCAGTTCTTC. As protein: CASSLPGQHNEQFF.

As for this clone: At one of its ends the junction is not consistent with the germline gene, which may arise from a read error. This chain links TRBV7-7 with TRBJ2-2, with D tentatively TRBD2 (6 bases). From germline, CDR1 is SSHAT and CDR2 FNYEAQ (reference sequence). CDR3 length equals 15 residues. DNA for the CDR3: TGTGCTAGCAGCTTAGCCGGTAGCGGCACCGGGGAGCTGTTTTTT. Its translation: CASSLAGSGTGELFF.

The CDR3 nucleotides are TGCGCCAGCAGCAAAGGGACAGGGGGGTACGAGCAGTACTTC. Encoded protein: CASSKGTGGYEQYF. The chain couples TRBV5-1 to TRBJ2-7; 11 positions match TRBD1. J gave up 4 bases and V 4 bases, and 4 bases lay outside the gene matches. Germline CDR1 and CDR2: SGHRS and YFSETQ. The CDR3 runs to 14 residues.

The rearrangement uses TRBV6-5 and TRBJ2-3; 11 bases agree with TRBD1. CDR3 length equals 15 residues. Unmatched junction bases numbered 7, after V lost 6 bases and J lost 5 bases. Germline V lookup: CDR1 MNHEY, CDR2 SVGAGI. The CDR3, as DNA: TGTGCCAGCAGCACCGGACAGGGGGCTCGAGATACGCAGTATTTT. Protein product: CASSTGQGARDTQYF.

The chain is built from TRBV5-1 and TRBJ1-1; no firm D call. Looked up from germline, CDR1 is SGHRS and CDR2 is YFSETQ. This CDR3 spans 13 amino acids. The V and J ends lost 4 bases and 1 base respectively, with 8 bases between them. DNA of the CDR3: TGCGCCAGCAGCGCGCAGGAGAACACTGAAGCTTTCTTT. It is translated as CASSAQENTEAFF.

This clone was seen only once. The V gene is TRBV6-5, the J gene TRBJ2-1, with 11 bases lining up with TRBD2. V was pared by 6 bases and J by 5 bases, with 6 bases of the junction left unmatched. The length of the CDR3 is 15 residues. Germline loops: CDR1 MNHEY, CDR2 SVGAGI. CDR3 DNA sequence: TGTGCCAGCAGACGTACTAGCGGGGGACACAATGAGCAGTTCTTC. Protein: CASRRTSGGHNEQFF.

The rearrangement links TRBV27 to TRBJ1-5; TRBD1 matches at 7 bases. The CDR3 spans 17 residues. Germline V gene sequence: CDR1 MNHEY, CDR2 SMNVEV (reference sequence). V gave up 0 bases and J gave up 3 bases; unmatched junction bases: 8. In nucleotides, the CDR3 is TGTGCCAGCAGTTTATCCCAAGACAGGGTCAACAATCAGCCCCAGCATTTT. It codes for CASSLSQDRVNNQPQHF.

This clone was counted only a few times. The chain uses TRBV7-9 and TRBJ2-1, with a possible D match to TRBD1 (5 bases). This CDR3 is built from 14 residues. The germline gives CDR1 SEHNR, CDR2 FQNEAQ (reference sequence). V lost 2 bases and J 4 bases, leaving 9 bases between the germline ends. In DNA, the CDR3 is TGTGCCAGCAGCTTAATAAGGGGTTACAATGAGCAGTTCTTC. Translation gives CASSLIRGYNEQFF.

This clone was seen more than once but under ten times. The V and J genes are TRBV2 and TRBJ2-1, with D possibly matching TRBD1 (6 bases). V was cut by 6 bases and J by 8 bases, with 20 bases left in between. This CDR3 spans 15 amino acids. Germline CDR1 reads SNHLY; CDR2 reads FYNNEI. CDR3 sequence: CASSRDRFSSDEQFF. CDR3 DNA sequence: TGTGCCAGCAGCAGAGACAGGTTTTCTTCGGATGAGCAGTTCTTC. The full variable domain, with the rest looked up from reference TRBV2 and TRBJ2-1, is EPEVTQTPSHQVTQMGQEVILRCVPISNHLYFYWYRQILGQKVEFLVSFYNNEISEKSEIFDDQFSVERPDGSNFTLKIRSTKLEDSAMYFCASSRDRFSSDEQFFGPGTRLTVL.

The sample holds a few counts of this clone. The rearrangement links TRBV5-1 to TRBJ2-5; tentative D call: TRBD2 (6 bases). V was trimmed by 5 bases and J by 2 bases, leaving 13 bases between them. The CDR3 sequence is 14 residues long. Germline lookup yields CDR1 SGHRS and CDR2 YFSETQ. As DNA, the CDR3 is TGCGCCAGCAGACGGTCCGGGGGACAAGAGACCCAGTACTTC. The encoded protein is CASRRSGGQETQYF.

The rearrangement links TRBV7-6 to TRBJ1-5; D uncertain. The CDR3 has 17 residues. The germline V and J ends were trimmed by 1 base and 1 base, with 14 bases remaining between them. Germline lookup yields CDR1 SGHVS and CDR2 FNYEAQ. The CDR3 DNA reads TGTGCCAGCAGCTTAGGTCCCGAGGGTTTGAGCAATCAGCCCCAGCATTTT. Residues: CASSLGPEGLSNQPQHF.